These T cell receptor beta chains were read from a single sample in a study of T-cell reconstitution after alpha-beta-depleted transplantation in children. Each CDR3 protein gets one entry after TCRdb re-called the PCR reads with MiXCR. The data contain about 590,000 distinct CDR3 sequences, approximately 12% of them singletons. Sequenced here: PBMCs, mostly from graft donor cells, sampled 360 days after TCRalphabeta/CD19-depleted stem cell transplant. The source of these receptors is a male patient aged 10 to 17 who had a stem cell transplant for acute myeloid leukemia, so the T cells may come from the graft donor. Both conserved end residues are part of each CDR3. A D gene is named only where the DNA matches it firmly. Some rows have no size entry. The others give once, few or many, or a class for an expanded clone.

TRBJ2-7,many,TRBV7-2,NA,CASSLGPRGLSDEQYF,TGTGCCAGCAGCTTAGGACCCAGGGGCCTTAGCGACGAGCAGTACTTC
TRBJ2-3,NA,TRBV15,TRBD2,CATSTSSGSPGKDTQYF,TGTGCCACCAGCACCTCTAGCGGGAGTCCTGGGAAAGATACGCAGTATTTT
TRBJ2-3,few,TRBV29-1,TRBD2,CSADYGAGGPLGTDTQYF,TGCAGCGCTGACTACGGAGCGGGAGGGCCACTAGGCACAGATACGCAGTATTTT
TRBJ2-1,NA,TRBV7-2,TRBD2,CASSLAGLAGYNEQFF,TGTGCCAGCAGCTTAGCGGGACTAGCGGGATACAATGAGCAGTTCTTC
TRBJ2-4,NA,TRBV28,NA,CASSLIEGTLAKNIQYF,TGTGCCAGCAGTTTAATCGAGGGGACCCTAGCCAAAAACATTCAGTACTTC
TRBJ1-5,few,TRBV9,TRBD1,CASSPTGASNQPQHF,TGTGCCAGCAGCCCCACAGGGGCCAGCAATCAGCCCCAGCATTTT
TRBJ2-5,NA,TRBV29-1,TRBD1,CSVGQGVVAQYF,TGCAGCGTGGGACAGGGGGTAGTGGCCCAGTACTTC
TRBJ2-3,NA,TRBV28,TRBD2,CASSFPGLASTDTQYF,TGTGCCAGCAGTTTCCCCGGACTAGCGAGCACAGATACGCAGTATTTT
TRBJ2-3,many,TRBV4-3,NA,CASSQDPSTDTQYF,TGCGCCAGCAGCCAAGACCCGAGCACAGATACGCAGTATTTT
TRBJ2-2,NA,TRBV20-1,NA,CSASSDRNTGELFF,TGCAGTGCTAGTAGCGACAGAAACACCGGGGAGCTGTTTTTT
TRBJ2-2,NA,TRBV3-1,TRBD2,CASSQGLAGRNTGELFF,TGTGCCAGCAGCCAAGGTCTAGCGGGACGGAACACCGGGGAGCTGTTTTTT
TRBJ2-7,few,TRBV12-3/TRBV12-4,TRBD1,CASSKPDRGYEQYF,TGTGCCAGCAGTAAGCCCGACAGGGGATACGAGCAGTACTTC
TRBJ2-1,many,TRBV5-1,TRBD2,CASSLASAGDEQFF,TGCGCCAGCAGCTTGGCCTCCGCGGGAGATGAGCAGTTCTTC
TRBJ2-3,many,TRBV9,TRBD2,CASSVDPLAGGTTDTQYF,TGTGCCAGCAGCGTAGACCCCTTAGCGGGGGGGACCACAGATACGCAGTATTTT
TRBJ1-4,few,TRBV7-9,TRBD1,CASSLAIRQGSREKLFF,TGTGCCAGCAGCTTAGCGATTCGACAGGGGAGTAGGGAAAAACTGTTTTTT
TRBJ2-7,many,TRBV11-2,NA,CASSFLISAYEQYF,TGTGCCAGCAGCTTTTTGATAAGTGCCTACGAGCAGTACTTC
TRBJ2-3,few,TRBV27,TRBD1,CASSLNRGLSTDTQYF,TGTGCCAGCAGTTTAAACAGGGGGCTAAGCACAGATACGCAGTATTTT
TRBJ2-7,NA,TRBV5-1,NA,CASSLEVAASREQYF,TGCGCCAGCAGCTTGGAGGTAGCCGCCAGCCGCGAGCAGTACTTC
TRBJ2-7,few,TRBV2,TRBD1,CASSLLINLLTGIDEQYF,TGTGCCAGCAGTCTCCTCATCAACCTCCTGACAGGGATCGACGAGCAGTACTTC
TRBJ2-7,few,TRBV27,TRBD2,CASRKIAGAVYEQYF,TGTGCCAGCAGGAAAATAGCGGGAGCGGTTTACGAGCAGTACTTC
TRBJ2-3,NA,TRBV5-5,NA,CASSLGLEKFPDTQYF,TGTGCCAGCAGCTTGGGGTTGGAGAAATTCCCAGATACGCAGTATTTT
TRBJ2-1,NA,TRBV24-1,TRBD2,CATSDHLAGPSSYNEQFF,TGTGCCACCAGTGACCATCTAGCGGGCCCGAGCTCCTACAATGAGCAGTTCTTC
TRBJ2-1,many,TRBV6-2/TRBV6-3,TRBD2,CASGTSGLNEQFF,TGTGCCAGCGGGACTAGCGGCCTTAATGAGCAGTTCTTC
TRBJ2-7,few,TRBV28,TRBD2,CASSVISGLAGDYEQYF,TGTGCCAGCAGTGTTATTTCGGGACTAGCGGGAGACTACGAGCAGTACTTC
TRBJ2-7,few,TRBV11-2,TRBD1,CASSSTGGWRPYEQYF,TGTGCCAGCAGCTCAACAGGGGGCTGGAGGCCCTACGAGCAGTACTTC
TRBJ2-6,many,TRBV6-2/TRBV6-3,NA,CASAPARSGANVLTF,TGTGCCAGCGCCCCAGCCCGCTCTGGGGCCAACGTCCTGACTTTC
TRBJ2-3,NA,TRBV20-1,NA,CSARVMGVTDTQYF,TGCAGTGCTAGAGTAATGGGGGTCACAGATACGCAGTATTTT
TRBJ1-5,few,TRBV15,NA,CATSGPRGGEGWALVDQPQHF,TGTGCCACCAGCGGGCCTCGGGGGGGCGAAGGTTGGGCGTTGGTTGATCAGCCCCAGCATTTT
TRBJ2-3,few,TRBV4-2,TRBD2,CASSQESLAGVNTQYF,TGTGCCAGCAGCCAAGAATCTTTGGCGGGAGTCAATACGCAGTATTTT
TRBJ1-3,NA,TRBV20-1,NA,CSARSREGNTIYF,TGCAGTGCTAGGTCCAGGGAGGGAAACACCATATATTTT
TRBJ2-5,NA,TRBV9,TRBD2,CASSVESGSQETQYF,TGTGCCAGCAGCGTGGAAAGCGGGAGCCAAGAGACCCAGTACTTC
TRBJ2-3,many,TRBV7-9,NA,CASSLVGTDTQYF,TGTGCCAGCAGCTTAGTCGGGACAGATACGCAGTATTTT
TRBJ2-7,NA,TRBV29-1,NA,CSVAPGRGSSYEQYF,TGCAGCGTTGCCCCGGGACGGGGTAGCTCCTACGAGCAGTACTTC
TRBJ2-3,few,TRBV18,NA,CASSREFFRTDTQYF,TGTGCCAGCTCACGCGAGTTCTTCCGCACAGATACGCAGTATTTT
TRBJ2-7,NA,TRBV10-3,TRBD1,CAITGTGAIFYEQYF,TGTGCCATCACCGGGACAGGGGCCATCTTCTACGAGCAGTACTTC
TRBJ2-5,many,TRBV29-1,NA,CSVSAAQETQYF,TGCAGCGTTTCGGCAGCCCAAGAGACCCAGTACTTC